This T cell receptor beta chain was identified during a study of CD8 T cells in Susac syndrome. The wider study: Among the Susac syndrome patients sequenced, about 6 had active disease and 8 or 9 were in remission. Blood was drawn from Susac syndrome patients while they were therapy-naive, on corticosteroids, or on intravenous immunoglobulin alone.

Findings of the study overall: Within Susac syndrome CD4+ T cell repertoires, clonal expansion was not evident.

Unmatched junction bases numbered 12, after V lost 0 bases and J lost 6 bases. Germline V gene lookup returns CDR1 SGDLS and CDR2 YYNGEE. The CDR3 loop spans 17 amino acids. TCR beta was sequenced from blood CD8+ and CD4+ T cells. With respect to this clonotype: Its antigen is not identified.

Random hexamers primed reverse transcription of about 0.5 to 1 ug RNA. TCRdb recomputed calls from the immunoSEQ multiplex PCR reads with MiXCR, one row per CDR3 protein. The sample lists 240,000 or so distinct CDR3 sequences, about 96% occurring once. The chain combines TRBV9 with TRBJ2-1; 7 bases line up with TRBD2. The origin of this receptor is a human donor with Susac syndrome. Sequencing input: CD4+ T cells from PBMCs. The CDR3 loop reads CASSVATGGGYGNEQFF. The CDR3 DNA follows: TGTGCCAGCAGCGTAGCTACGGGGGGAGGGTACGGCAATGAGCAGTTCTTC.